The T cell receptor beta chain described here comes from a study of blood T cell repertoires in COVID-19. Background on the study: Donors in the United States, Italy and Spain gave samples during acute or convalescent COVID-19. The cDNA or gDNA used as material had been derived from T cells, B-cell-depleted T cells, or PBMCs.

The V end lost 8 bases, the J end lost 0 bases, and 7 bases lay between the germline ends. The CDR3 has 12 residues. Clones were read by immunoSEQ multiplex PCR, and TCRdb kept only the in-frame ones, dropping some. Among roughly 570,000 clones listed, roughly 91% were seen once. The sequence was obtained from a woman aged 45-60 years with COVID-19, enrolled during active disease. Sequenced: peripheral blood. V usage is TRBV12-3 or TRBV12-4 and J usage is TRBJ1-2; D not resolved. CDR3 sequence reads: CASPGANYGYTF. CDR3 DNA sequence: TGTGCCAGCCCGGGAGCTAACTATGGCTACACCTTC.